The entry below gives a single T cell receptor (beta chain) sequence along with its context. A junction end diverges from the germline sequence, so it may reflect a read error. Other DNA sequences from this sample encode an identical CDR3 as well. Original data processing: Amplification of reference gene primers was used by the study to estimate nucleated cell counts. Here immunoSEQ multiplex PCR was the method, and the copy in TCRdb shows in-frame clones only, minus some. V and J calls and clone size are as listed in that table; D and trimming were resolved from the DNA. The table lists approximately 250,000 clones, 85% of them singletons, with around 1% in the top ten. The germline V gene encodes CDR1 SGHAT and CDR2 FQNNGV. CDR3 size: 15 residues. The sample belongs to a study of blood T cell repertoires in COVID-19. Study overall: Whether acute or convalescent, the COVID-19 samples came from the United States, Italy and Spain.

The J gene is TRBJ2-3, the V gene TRBV11-2, with 11 nucleotides matching TRBD2. Sequenced: peripheral blood. The clonotype was recovered from a man aged 35 to 55 with acute or convalescent COVID-19. The CDR3 nucleotides read TGTGCCAGCAGCTTTCTAGCGGGGGGCACTGATACGCAGTATTTT. It is translated as CASSFLAGGTDTQYF.